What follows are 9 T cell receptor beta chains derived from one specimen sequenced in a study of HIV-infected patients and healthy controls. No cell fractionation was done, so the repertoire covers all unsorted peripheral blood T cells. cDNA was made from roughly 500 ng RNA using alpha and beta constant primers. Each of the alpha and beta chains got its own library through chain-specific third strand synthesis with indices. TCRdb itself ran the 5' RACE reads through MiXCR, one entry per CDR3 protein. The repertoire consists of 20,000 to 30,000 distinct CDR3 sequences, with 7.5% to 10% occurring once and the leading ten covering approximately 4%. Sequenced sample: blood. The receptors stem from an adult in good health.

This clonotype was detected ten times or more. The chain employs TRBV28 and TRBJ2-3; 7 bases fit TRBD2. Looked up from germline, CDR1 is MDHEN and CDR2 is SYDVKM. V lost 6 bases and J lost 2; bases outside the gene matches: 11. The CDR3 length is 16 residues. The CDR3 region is CASRTPRRGNTDTQYF. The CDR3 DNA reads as TGTGCCAGCAGAACGCCGCGGCGGGGGAACACAGATACGCAGTATTTT.

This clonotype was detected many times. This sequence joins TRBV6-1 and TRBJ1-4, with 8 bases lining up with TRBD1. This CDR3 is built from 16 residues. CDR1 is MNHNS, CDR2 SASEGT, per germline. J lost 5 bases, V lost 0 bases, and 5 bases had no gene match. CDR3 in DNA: TGTGCCAGCAGTGAAGCGTCCGGACAGGGCAATGAAAAACTGTTTTTT. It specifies CASSEASGQGNEKLFF.

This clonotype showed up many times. CDR3 sequence (DNA): TGTGCCAGCAGCTTAGCTCGACTAGCCTTAACTGGAGATACGCAGTATTTT. Amino acid sequence: CASSLARLALTGDTQYF. The chain has TRBV7-2 and TRBJ2-3; TRBD2 agrees at 7 bases. This CDR3 contains 17 residues. The germline gives CDR1 SGHTA, CDR2 FQGNSA. Unmatched junction bases numbered 11, after V lost 0 bases and J lost 5 bases. Full variable domain (outside the CDR3, taken from reference TRBV7-2 and TRBJ2-3): GAGVSQSPSNKVTEKGKDVELRCDPISGHTALYWYRQSLGQGLEFLIYFQGNSAPDKSGLPSDRFSAERTGGSVSTLTIQRTQQEDSAVYLCASSLARLALTGDTQYFGPGTRLTVL.

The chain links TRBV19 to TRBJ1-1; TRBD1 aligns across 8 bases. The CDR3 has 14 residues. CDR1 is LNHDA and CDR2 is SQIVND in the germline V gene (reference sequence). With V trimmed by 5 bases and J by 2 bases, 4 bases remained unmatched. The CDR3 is CASSADRGNTEAFF. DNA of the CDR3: TGTGCCAGTAGTGCCGACAGGGGAAACACTGAAGCTTTCTTT.

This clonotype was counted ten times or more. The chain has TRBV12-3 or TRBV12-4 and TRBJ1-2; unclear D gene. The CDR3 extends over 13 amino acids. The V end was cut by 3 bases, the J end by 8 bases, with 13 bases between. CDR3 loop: CASSFLLGLGYTF. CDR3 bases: TGTGCCAGCAGTTTTCTTTTAGGGCTGGGCTACACCTTC.

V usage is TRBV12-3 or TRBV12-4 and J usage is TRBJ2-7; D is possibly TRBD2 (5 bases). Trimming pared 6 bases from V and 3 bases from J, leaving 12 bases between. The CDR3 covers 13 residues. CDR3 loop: CASSPREGYEQYF. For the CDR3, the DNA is TGTGCCAGCAGCCCGAGGGAAGGCTACGAGCAGTACTTC.

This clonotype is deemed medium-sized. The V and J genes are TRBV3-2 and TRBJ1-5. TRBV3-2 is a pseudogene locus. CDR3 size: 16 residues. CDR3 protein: CASSQSWDEGNQPQHF. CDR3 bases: TGTGCCAGCAGCCAATCTTGGGACGAAGGCAATCAGCCCCAGCATTTT.

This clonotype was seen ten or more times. This CDR3 reads CASSLSWGRVHQPQHF. The CDR3 bases are TGTGCCAGCAGTTTATCGTGGGGGCGAGTTCATCAGCCCCAGCATTTT. V gene TRBV27 combines with J gene TRBJ1-5, with a weak D call TRBD1 (6 bases). Trimming removed 0 bases from V and 5 bases from J, with 14 bases in between. CDR1 and CDR2 from the germline V gene are MNHEY and SMNVEV (reference sequence). The CDR3 has 16 amino acids.

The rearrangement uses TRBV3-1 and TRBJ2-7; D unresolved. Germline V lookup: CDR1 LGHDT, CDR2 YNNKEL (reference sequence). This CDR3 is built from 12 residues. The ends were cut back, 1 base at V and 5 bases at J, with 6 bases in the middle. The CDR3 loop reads CASSQAWNEQYF. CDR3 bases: TGTGCCAGCAGCCAAGCTTGGAACGAGCAGTACTTC.